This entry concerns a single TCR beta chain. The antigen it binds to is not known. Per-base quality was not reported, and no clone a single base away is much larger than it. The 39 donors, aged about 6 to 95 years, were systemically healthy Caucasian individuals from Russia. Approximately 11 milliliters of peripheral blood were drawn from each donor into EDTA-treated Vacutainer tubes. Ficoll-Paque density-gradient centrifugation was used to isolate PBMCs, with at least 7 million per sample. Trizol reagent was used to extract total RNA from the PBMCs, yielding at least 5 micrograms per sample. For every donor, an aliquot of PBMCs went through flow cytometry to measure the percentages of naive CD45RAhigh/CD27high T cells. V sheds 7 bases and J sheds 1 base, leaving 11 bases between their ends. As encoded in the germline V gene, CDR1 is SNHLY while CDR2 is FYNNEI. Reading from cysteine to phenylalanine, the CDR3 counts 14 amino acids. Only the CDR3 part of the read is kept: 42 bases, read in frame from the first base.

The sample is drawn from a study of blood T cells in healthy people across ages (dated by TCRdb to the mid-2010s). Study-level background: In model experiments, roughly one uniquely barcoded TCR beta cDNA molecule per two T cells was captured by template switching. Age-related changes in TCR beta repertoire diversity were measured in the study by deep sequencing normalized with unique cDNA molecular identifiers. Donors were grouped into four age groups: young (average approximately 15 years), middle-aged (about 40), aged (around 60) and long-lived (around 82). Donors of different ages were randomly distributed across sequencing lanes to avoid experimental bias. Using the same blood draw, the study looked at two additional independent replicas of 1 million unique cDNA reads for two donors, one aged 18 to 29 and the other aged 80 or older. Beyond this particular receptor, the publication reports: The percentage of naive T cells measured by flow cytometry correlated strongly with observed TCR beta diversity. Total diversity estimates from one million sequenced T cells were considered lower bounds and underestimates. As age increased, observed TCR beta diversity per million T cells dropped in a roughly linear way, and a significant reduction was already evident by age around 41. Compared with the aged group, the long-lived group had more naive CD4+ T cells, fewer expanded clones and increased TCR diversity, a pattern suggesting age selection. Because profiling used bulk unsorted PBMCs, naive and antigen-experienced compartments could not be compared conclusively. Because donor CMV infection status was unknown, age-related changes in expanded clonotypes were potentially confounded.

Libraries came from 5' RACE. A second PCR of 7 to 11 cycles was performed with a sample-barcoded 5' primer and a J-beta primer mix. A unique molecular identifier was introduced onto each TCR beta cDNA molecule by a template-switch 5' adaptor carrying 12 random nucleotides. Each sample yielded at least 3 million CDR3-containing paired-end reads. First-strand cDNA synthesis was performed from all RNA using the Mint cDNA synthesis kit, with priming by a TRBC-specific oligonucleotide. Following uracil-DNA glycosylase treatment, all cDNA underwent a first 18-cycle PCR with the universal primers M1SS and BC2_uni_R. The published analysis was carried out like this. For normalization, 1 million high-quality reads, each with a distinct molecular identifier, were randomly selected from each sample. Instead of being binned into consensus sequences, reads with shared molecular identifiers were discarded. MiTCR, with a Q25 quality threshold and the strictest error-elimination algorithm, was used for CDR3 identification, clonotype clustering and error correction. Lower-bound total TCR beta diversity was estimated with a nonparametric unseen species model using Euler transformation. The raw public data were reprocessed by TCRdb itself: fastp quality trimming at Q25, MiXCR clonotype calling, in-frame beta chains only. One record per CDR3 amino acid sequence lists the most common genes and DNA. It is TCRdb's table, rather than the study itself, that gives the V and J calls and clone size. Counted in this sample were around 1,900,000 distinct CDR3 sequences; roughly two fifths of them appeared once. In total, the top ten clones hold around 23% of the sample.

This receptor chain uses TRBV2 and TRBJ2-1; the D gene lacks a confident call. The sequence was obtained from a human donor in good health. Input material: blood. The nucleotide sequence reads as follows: TGTGCCAGCATGGGTATAAAGTCCTACAATGAGCAGTTCTTC. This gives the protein CASMGIKSYNEQFF.